The TCR beta chain under discussion was sequenced for a study of spatial heterogeneity in lung cancer. Study conclusions and caveats: One measure, the expanded intratumoral alpha and beta TCR count, tracked tumor mutation counts.

The time point here: sample taken at primary tumor resection. Around 68 TRACERx patients with early, untreated non-small cell lung cancer donated samples. Trimming removed 1 base from V and 6 bases from J, with 12 bases in between. The length of the CDR3 is 14 residues. Via MiXCR, TCRdb re-called the 5' RACE reads, giving one row per CDR3 protein. Of under 900 distinct CDR3 sequences listed, roughly two thirds are singletons. This clonotype rates as medium-sized. Antigen specificity is unknown. The receptor's source is a male donor with early-stage non-small cell lung cancer. The specimen was lung tumor tissue, collected at surgery. The chain couples TRBV12-3 or TRBV12-4 to TRBJ1-1; D possibly corresponds to TRBD1 (5 bases). The CDR3 DNA follows: TGTGCCAGCAGTTTAGAGCCACCGGGACCTGAAGCTTTCTTT. It encodes CASSLEPPGPEAFF.